This TCR beta chain appears in the sequencing data of a study of early T cells in non-severe SARS-CoV-2 infection. Study information: Alpha and beta chains were unpaired, from unsorted whole-blood bulk RNA.

The TCR library protocol attached unique molecular identifiers to the individual cDNA molecules. MiXCR, run by TCRdb on the 5' RACE reads, gives a single entry per CDR3 protein. The data contain roughly 28,000 distinct CDR3 sequences, nearly 4.5% of them singletons. This CDR3 has 16 residues. Per germline, CDR1 LGHDT and CDR2 YNNKEL (reference sequence). With V trimmed by 3 bases and J by 6 bases, 9 bases remained unmatched. Overall study results and limits: Matching against VDJdb likely underestimated virus-specific expansions, favoring anti-spike CD8.

This clonotype was counted at least ten times. Its antigen is as yet unknown. The material sequenced was whole blood. This chain connects TRBV3-1 to TRBJ2-1, with 9 bases fitting TRBD2. The clonotype was recovered from an adult who was a healthcare worker with PCR-confirmed SARS-CoV-2 infection or an uninfected control (not recorded which). CDR3 residues: CASSQRAGGLLNEQFF. DNA of the CDR3: TGTGCCAGCAGCCAGAGAGCGGGGGGCCTCCTCAATGAGCAGTTCTTC.